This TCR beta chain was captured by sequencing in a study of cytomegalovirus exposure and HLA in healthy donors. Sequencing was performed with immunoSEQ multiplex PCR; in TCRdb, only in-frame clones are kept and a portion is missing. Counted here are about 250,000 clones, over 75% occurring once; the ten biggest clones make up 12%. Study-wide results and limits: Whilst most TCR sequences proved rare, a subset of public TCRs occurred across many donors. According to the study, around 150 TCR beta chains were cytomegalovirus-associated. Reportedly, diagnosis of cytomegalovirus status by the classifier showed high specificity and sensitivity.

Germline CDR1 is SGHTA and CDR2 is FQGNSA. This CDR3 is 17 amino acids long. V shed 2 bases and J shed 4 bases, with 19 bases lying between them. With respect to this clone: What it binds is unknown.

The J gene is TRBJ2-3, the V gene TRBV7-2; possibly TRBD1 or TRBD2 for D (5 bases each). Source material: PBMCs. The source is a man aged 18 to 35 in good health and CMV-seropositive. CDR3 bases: TGTGCCAGCAGCTTAACCGGGACGCTCAGAGGCGCAGATACGCAGTATTTT. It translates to CASSLTGTLRGADTQYF.